The 11 T cell receptor beta chains reported below all come from one sample, sequenced in a study of CD8 T cells in ankylosing spondylitis. Study-level points and caveats: Blood from ankylosing spondylitis patients appeared to carry a characteristic roughly 8-variant TCR beta motif.

TCRdb re-derived calls from the 5' RACE reads in MiXCR, one entry per CDR3 protein. In the table there are some 800,000 distinct CDR3 sequences, roughly 10% of which are singletons. Antigens of these TCRs are unknown. Sequenced: blood, either unsorted or a sorted T cell fraction (not recorded which). The receptors shown here come from a male donor with ankylosing spondylitis.

This clonotype was counted only a few times. V usage is TRBV4-3 and J usage is TRBJ2-7; D not certain. The CDR3 runs to 14 residues. Trimming took 4 bases from V and 7 from J, leaving 17 bases between them. Germline assignment: CDR1 LGHNA and CDR2 YSLEER. The CDR3 loop reads CASSPQLHMGEQYF. CDR3 sequence (DNA): TGCGCCAGCAGCCCCCAGCTGCATATGGGTGAGCAGTACTTC.

The genes are TRBV29-1 and TRBJ2-5, with D tentatively TRBD1 (5 bases). The CDR3 spans 12 residues. Per germline, CDR1 SQVTM and CDR2 ANQGSEA. Between the trimmed V and J ends, which lost 7 bases and 6 bases, there was a span of 15 bases. The CDR3 DNA sequence: TGCAGCGCTGAGACAGTTGGACAGACCCAGTACTTC. This encodes CSAETVGQTQYF.

J is TRBJ1-3 and V is TRBV6-5; TRBD1 is a possible D gene (6 bases). The CDR3 is made up of 18 amino acids. V lost 0 bases and J lost 0, with 15 bases in between. Germline V lookup: CDR1 MNHEY, CDR2 SVGAGI. CDR3 sequence: CASSYSLSDRLSGNTIYF. CDR3 coding DNA: TGTGCCAGCAGTTACTCGCTATCAGACAGGCTCTCTGGAAACACCATATATTTT.

This clonotype was recorded a few times. The CDR3 region is CSTAGQGVRDGTEAFF. In nucleotides, the CDR3 is TGCAGTACCGCGGGACAGGGGGTAAGGGATGGCACTGAAGCTTTCTTT. The chain joins TRBV20-1 to TRBJ1-1; 11 positions match TRBD1. The V segment lost 8 bases and the J segment 4 bases; nucleotides outside the gene matches: 15. Germline V gene lookup returns CDR1 DFQATT and CDR2 SNEGSKA (reference sequence). This CDR3 region has 16 residues.

The chain employs TRBV18 and TRBJ1-1; TRBD1 agrees at 7 bases. Unmatched junction bases numbered 11, after V lost 2 bases and J lost 11 bases. CDR1 and CDR2 from the germline V gene are KGHSH and LQKENI. This CDR3 has 14 amino acids. The CDR3 region is CASSPGDRQPWAFF. CDR3 DNA sequence: TGTGCCAGCTCACCAGGGGACAGACAACCTTGGGCTTTCTTT.

This clonotype showed up just a few times. The chain uses TRBV6-1 and TRBJ1-2; D is undetermined. CDR1 MNHNS and CDR2 SASEGT come from the germline V gene. The CDR3 totals 16 residues. With 3 bases removed from V and 0 bases from J, the gap between germline ends came to 14 bases. As DNA, the CDR3 is TGTGCCAGCAGTGAGGCAGCTGCCTATACTAACTATGGCTACACCTTC. Protein: CASSEAAAYTNYGYTF.

The genes are TRBV6-2 or TRBV6-3 and TRBJ2-7; 9 nucleotides agree with TRBD1. The germline gives CDR1 MNHEY, CDR2 SVGEGT. The CDR3 totals 15 residues. V lost 5 bases, J lost 3 bases, and 8 bases stayed unmatched. In DNA form, the CDR3 reads TGTGCCAGCAGTCAACTGGACAGGGGTTACTACGAGCAGTACTTC. This encodes CASSQLDRGYYEQYF.

CDR3 sequence reads: CATARGWSYNQPQHF. In nucleotides, the CDR3 is TGTGCCACCGCGAGGGGGTGGAGTTACAATCAGCCCCAGCATTTT. This chain connects TRBV12-3 or TRBV12-4 to TRBJ1-5; possibly TRBD1 for D (6 bases). The CDR3 is made up of 15 amino acids. V lost 10 bases to trimming and J lost 3 bases, with 19 bases between them.

This clonotype has more than one count but fewer than ten. The J gene is TRBJ1-5, the V gene TRBV6-1; D remains ambiguous. V was shortened by 3 bases and J by 9 bases, with 6 bases between the two germline ends. This CDR3 has 11 amino acids. Per the germline V gene, CDR1 is MNHNS and CDR2 is SASEGT. The chain's CDR3 is CASSDQRPQHF. Written as DNA, the CDR3 is TGTGCCAGCAGTGATCAGCGGCCCCAGCATTTT.

This clonotype has a handful of counts. The rearrangement uses TRBV9 and TRBJ1-1, with TRBD1 matching over 9 bases. From germline, CDR1 is SGDLS and CDR2 YYNGEE. This CDR3 contains 17 residues. Trimming cost V 0 bases and J 6 bases; bases outside gene matches: 12. CDR3 loop: CASSVAVPGTGTPEAFF. CDR3 nucleotides: TGTGCCAGCAGCGTAGCGGTACCCGGGACAGGGACTCCTGAAGCTTTCTTT.

The CDR3 DNA is TGCAGTGCTAGCCCCGCTAGCGCCTACACAGATACGCAGTATTTT. Translating gives CSASPASAYTDTQYF. V is TRBV20-1 and J is TRBJ2-3; D is possibly TRBD2 (6 bases). V was shortened by 3 bases and J by 2 bases, with 15 bases between the two germline ends. Germline V gene lookup returns CDR1 DFQATT and CDR2 SNEGSKA (reference sequence). The CDR3 has 15 amino acids.